This entry describes one TCR beta chain. This CDR3 is built from 13 residues. The germline V gene encodes CDR1 GTSNPN and CDR2 SVGIG (reference sequence). The V end was cut by 8 bases, the J end by 3 bases, with 16 bases between. Libraries were prepared by immunoSEQ multiplex PCR; TCRdb keeps only in-frame clonotypes and omits some of them. Here the sample spans around 97,000 clones, roughly 79% being singletons. The data originate from a study of blood T cell repertoires in COVID-19. The TCR originated in a man between 65 and 85 years old with acute or convalescent COVID-19. The genes are TRBV30 and TRBJ1-2, with a weak D call TRBD1 (5 bases). Sequences were obtained from peripheral blood. The CDR3 loop is CASVGGGYYGYTF. CDR3 nucleotide sequence: TGTGCCAGCGTGGGGGGGGGATACTATGGCTACACCTTC.